The 28 T cell receptor beta chains listed next were all sequenced from one sample in a study of cytomegalovirus exposure and HLA in healthy donors. PCR amplification relied on 60 Vbeta primers (plus 13 Jbeta primers). The table came from immunoSEQ multiplex PCR; TCRdb's copy has only in-frame clones and leaves some out. The profile shows 180,000 or so clones, about 69% of them singletons. Sequenced input: PBMCs. These receptors originate from a male donor in good health and CMV-seronegative.

The chain couples TRBV19 to TRBJ2-1; 11 bases are shared with TRBD2. The CDR3 runs to 14 residues. V shed 5 bases and J 8 bases; nucleotides not matched to a gene: 5. The germline V gene has CDR1 LNHDA and CDR2 SQIVND (reference sequence). The CDR3 here is CASSVTSGVDEQFF. CDR3 sequence (DNA): TGTGCCAGTAGTGTGACTAGCGGGGTAGATGAGCAGTTCTTC.

The V and J genes are TRBV6-6 and TRBJ1-5; D gene ambiguous. V was trimmed by 5 bases and J by 4 bases, leaving 12 bases between them. Germline lookup yields CDR1 MNHNY and CDR2 SVGAGI (reference sequence). The CDR3 has 14 amino acids. DNA for the CDR3: TGTGCCAGCAGTCAGAGACGGGGTAATCAGCCCCAGCATTTT. Protein: CASSQRRGNQPQHF.

The V call is TRBV4-3, the J call TRBJ2-7; 7 positions agree with TRBD2. The CDR3 extends over 18 amino acids. V shed 2 bases, J shed 4 bases, and the junction held 17 bases outside the gene matches. The germline CDR1 and CDR2 sequences are LGHNA and YSLEER. The CDR3 DNA sequence: TGCGCCAGCAGCCAATCACTCCTCTTGGCGGGAGCCTCGTACGAGCAGTACTTC. Residues: CASSQSLLLAGASYEQYF.

This clone was recorded once. J is TRBJ2-7 and V is TRBV10-2; 10 nucleotides agree with TRBD1. Per germline, CDR1 WSHSY and CDR2 SAAADI. V was clipped by 1 base and J by 5 bases; unmatched bases: 8. CDR3 length: 16 amino acids. CDR3 region: CASSELRTGGTHEQYF. As DNA, the CDR3 is TGCGCCAGCAGTGAGTTGAGGACAGGGGGGACCCACGAGCAGTACTTC.

J is TRBJ2-1 and V is TRBV7-2; possible D gene TRBD2, 6 bases. The V end was cut by 2 bases, the J end by 2 bases, with 10 bases between. This CDR3 contains 15 residues. The germline V gene encodes CDR1 SGHTA and CDR2 FQGNSA. CDR3 in amino acids: CASSLSGGTYNEQFF. In DNA form, the CDR3 reads TGTGCCAGCAGCTTAAGTGGGGGGACCTACAATGAGCAGTTCTTC.

V usage is TRBV5-1 and J usage is TRBJ2-1, with 11 nucleotides matching TRBD2. Germline V gives CDR1 SGHRS, CDR2 YFSETQ. Germline trimming cut 4 bases from V and 0 bases from J; bases unmatched to any gene: 9. The CDR3 spans 18 residues. The CDR3 DNA reads as TGCGCCAGCAGCCGATACGGGACTAGCGGAAGCTCCTACAATGAGCAGTTCTTC. Protein product: CASSRYGTSGSSYNEQFF.

This clone was seen more than once but under ten times. The V gene is TRBV7-9, the J gene TRBJ2-5; unclear D gene. The CDR3 runs 12 residues. V lost 1 base and J 5 bases, leaving 5 bases between the germline ends. The germline gives CDR1 SEHNR, CDR2 FQNEAQ (reference sequence). CDR3 residues: CASSLGAETQYF. DNA for the CDR3: TGTGCCAGCAGCTTAGGGGCTGAGACCCAGTACTTC.

The CDR3 loop is CASGSVRDTGNSNQPQHF. Written as DNA, the CDR3 is TGTGCCAGCGGGTCTGTCCGGGACACAGGGAATAGCAATCAGCCCCAGCATTTT. The rearrangement uses TRBV7-7 and TRBJ1-5; the D gene is possibly TRBD1 (6 bases). CDR3 length equals 18 residues. Germline loops: CDR1 SSHAT, CDR2 FNYEAQ (reference sequence). The V end was cut by 8 bases, the J end by 0 bases, with 23 bases between.

This clone occurred once. This chain uses TRBV7-3 with TRBJ1-2; D gene unclear. This CDR3 spans 14 amino acids. V gave up 5 bases and J gave up 14 bases, with 24 bases separating them. Germline V gives CDR1 SGHTA, CDR2 FQGTGA. The CDR3 region is CASSLSREVASSTF. CDR3 nucleotide sequence: TGTGCCAGCAGCCTAAGCCGGGAGGTTGCGTCTTCAACCTTC.

The V gene is TRBV19, the J gene TRBJ2-3, with 7 bases identical to TRBD2. Germline CDR1 reads LNHDA; CDR2 reads SQIVND (reference sequence). The CDR3 is 16 residues long. V shed 1 base and J 4 bases; nucleotides not matched to a gene: 8. The CDR3 bases are TGTGCCAGTAGTATAGGTGGGAGGGCCGGAGCAGATACGCAGTATTTT. Protein product: CASSIGGRAGADTQYF. Together with reference TRBV19 and TRBJ2-3, the CDR3 gives the full variable domain: DGGITQSPKYLFRKEGQNVTLSCEQNLNHDAMYWYRQDPGQGLRLIYYSQIVNDFQKGDIAEGYSVSREKKESFPLTVTSAQKNPTAFYLCASSIGGRAGADTQYFGPGTRLTVL.

The genes are TRBV5-1 and TRBJ2-1; D is possibly TRBD2 (6 bases). This CDR3 is 15 amino acids long. With 4 bases removed from V and 0 bases from J, the gap between germline ends came to 11 bases. CDR1 and CDR2 from the germline V gene are SGHRS and YFSETQ. CDR3 sequence (DNA): TGCGCCAGCAGCCGGGCGGGGAGCTCCTACAATGAGCAGTTCTTC. It codes for CASSRAGSSYNEQFF.

Concerning this clone itself: This CDR3 is also generated by other DNA sequences in the sample. This sequence joins TRBV7-3 and TRBJ1-1, with D possibly matching TRBD1 (5 bases). Trimming stripped 5 bases from V and 1 base from J, with 8 bases between. Germline V gene data show CDR1 as SGHTA and CDR2 as FQGTGA. This CDR3 has 13 residues. The CDR3, as DNA: TGTGCCAGCAGCCTTACAGGGAACACTGAAGCTTTCTTT. Translating it yields CASSLTGNTEAFF.

The chain joins TRBV5-1 to TRBJ2-1; no clear D. Germline assignment: CDR1 SGHRS and CDR2 YFSETQ. The ends were cut back, 0 bases at V and 6 bases at J, with 7 bases in the middle. CDR3 length: 13 amino acids. Written as DNA, the CDR3 is TGCGCCAGCAGCTTGGGGGCGTCCAATGAGCAGTTCTTC. This sequence encodes CASSLGASNEQFF.

The chain is built from TRBV7-9 and TRBJ2-3; D remains ambiguous. The CDR3 is 10 amino acids. Looked up from germline, CDR1 is SEHNR and CDR2 is FQNEAQ (reference sequence). V was pared by 6 bases and J by 5 bases, with 3 bases between. CDR3: CASSKDTQYF. The CDR3 DNA sequence: TGTGCCAGCAGTAAAGATACGCAGTATTTT.

The chain combines TRBV9 with TRBJ1-2; D is perhaps TRBD1 (6 bases). V shed 0 bases and J shed 8 bases, with 20 bases lying between them. Germline values: CDR1 SGDLS, CDR2 YYNGEE. CDR3 size: 16 residues. Written as DNA, the CDR3 is TGTGCCAGCAGCGTAGTAGGAGGGGGAGGGCCCGGGGGCTACACCTTC. Amino acids: CASSVVGGGGPGGYTF.

The rearrangement joins TRBV9 to TRBJ1-5; tentatively, D is TRBD1 (5 bases). CDR1 and CDR2 from the germline V gene are SGDLS and YYNGEE. The CDR3 is 14 residues long. Trimming took 0 bases from V and 5 from J, leaving 9 bases between them. The CDR3 protein is CASSVEWGDQPQHF. The CDR3 region has the DNA TGTGCCAGCAGCGTAGAGTGGGGGGATCAGCCCCAGCATTTT.

The CDR3 loop is CASSFGDINQPQHF. The CDR3 DNA reads as TGTGCCAGCAGTTTCGGGGATATCAATCAGCCCCAGCATTTT. The chain recombines TRBV27 with TRBJ1-5; D unclear. V was trimmed by 3 bases and J by 3 bases, leaving 9 bases between them. Per germline, CDR1 MNHEY and CDR2 SMNVEV (reference sequence). The CDR3 is 14 amino acids.

This chain links TRBV9 with TRBJ2-1, with a weak D call TRBD2 (7 bases). The CDR3 is made up of 15 amino acids. The V end was cut by 0 bases, the J end by 6 bases, with 13 bases between. Germline CDR1 reads SGDLS; CDR2 reads YYNGEE. CDR3 sequence reads: CASSVGGGASNEQFF. The CDR3 DNA follows: TGTGCCAGCAGCGTAGGCGGGGGCGCAAGCAATGAGCAGTTCTTC.

The rearrangement joins TRBV4-1 to TRBJ1-6; D uncertain. CDR3 length equals 16 residues. With 1 base removed from V and 0 bases from J, the gap between germline ends came to 7 bases. Germline V CDR1 and CDR2: MGHRA, YSYEKL. The CDR3 protein is CASSQGGSSYNSPLHF. Here the CDR3 DNA reads TGCGCCAGCAGCCAAGGTGGGAGCTCCTATAATTCACCCCTCCACTTT.

This chain connects TRBV6-5 to TRBJ1-2; D is possibly TRBD1 (5 bases). The germline V gene encodes CDR1 MNHEY and CDR2 SVGAGI. The CDR3 is 14 amino acids. With 6 bases removed from V and 7 bases from J, the gap between germline ends came to 18 bases. CDR3 nucleotide sequence: TGTGCCAGCAGCTACCGGGGGGTTGAGGGTGGCTACACCTTC. It codes for CASSYRGVEGGYTF.

This clone occurred a few times. This sequence joins TRBV6-1 and TRBJ2-6, with D maybe TRBD1 (6 bases). The length of the CDR3 is 14 residues. Trimming removed 10 bases from V and 4 bases from J, with 14 bases in between. Germline V gives CDR1 MNHNS, CDR2 SASEGT. Here the CDR3 reads CAILRGLGANVLTF. CDR3 DNA: TGTGCCATCCTCAGGGGCCTCGGGGCCAACGTCCTGACTTTC.

The chain recombines TRBV28 with TRBJ1-4, with D unclear. The V gene's germline CDR1 is MDHEN and CDR2 SYDVKM. The CDR3 is 15 residues long. V shed 4 bases and J shed 8 bases, with 17 bases lying between them. The CDR3 spells CASSSPTGVGEKLFF. In DNA form, the CDR3 reads TGTGCCAGCAGTTCCCCCACGGGAGTAGGAGAAAAACTGTTTTTT.

The CDR3 region has the DNA TGTGCCAGCAGCGTAGGACAGTTCTCCTACGAGCAGTACTTC. Amino acid sequence: CASSVGQFSYEQYF. The chain couples TRBV9 to TRBJ2-7, with D tentatively TRBD1 (5 bases). The CDR3 contains 14 residues. CDR1 SGDLS and CDR2 YYNGEE come from the germline V gene. The V gene lost 0 bases and the J gene lost 0 bases, with 7 bases spanning the gap.

The chain links TRBV4-1 to TRBJ2-3, with 8 nucleotides matching TRBD2. CDR3 length equals 16 residues. With 0 bases clipped from V and 3 bases from J, the junction kept 5 bases outside the gene matches. The germline CDR1 and CDR2 sequences are MGHRA and YSYEKL. CDR3 in DNA: TGCGCCAGCAGCCAAGATCTAGCGGGTGTTACAGATACGCAGTATTTT. This sequence encodes CASSQDLAGVTDTQYF.

The J gene is TRBJ2-2, the V gene TRBV29-1; the D is unclear. Germline CDR1 and CDR2: SQVTM and ANQGSEA. Trimming removed 4 bases from V and 1 base from J, with 7 bases in between. The CDR3 is 13 amino acids. Here the CDR3 DNA reads TGCAGCGTTGGTGTCGTGAACACCGGGGAGCTGTTTTTT. Translation gives CSVGVVNTGELFF.

This chain links TRBV28 with TRBJ2-5; D gene ambiguous. The J call is doubtful: the DNA matches TRBJ2-7 better. This CDR3 contains 12 residues. The germline V gene encodes CDR1 MDHEN and CDR2 SYDVKM. Here the CDR3 DNA reads TGTGCCAGCAGTTTCGCAACCTACGAGCAGTACTTC. It translates to CASSFATYEQYF.

The chain links TRBV5-8 to TRBJ1-2; 9 nucleotides line up with TRBD1. CDR1 and CDR2 (germline): SGHTS, YDEGEE. The CDR3 runs to 14 residues. V shed 3 bases and J 5 bases; nucleotides not matched to a gene: 5. The CDR3, as DNA: TGTGCCAGCAGCTCCCGGACAGGGGAGTATGGCTACACCTTC. Its translation: CASSSRTGEYGYTF.

The chain has TRBV25-1 and TRBJ2-7, with D possibly being TRBD1 (6 bases). Trimming stripped 6 bases from V and 5 bases from J, with 17 bases between. Germline CDR1 and CDR2: MGHDK and SYGVNS. The CDR3 consists of 14 residues. The CDR3 loop reads CASSSDRWGHEQYF. For the CDR3, the DNA is TGTGCCAGCAGCTCAGACAGGTGGGGCCACGAGCAGTACTTC.